The clone carrying this T cell receptor beta chain was observed a few times. The antigen is undetermined. Germline V lookup: CDR1 LGHNA, CDR2 YNFKEQ. Trimming took off 0 bases at V and 2 bases at J, with 16 bases between the two ends. This CDR3 region has 17 residues. Both 60 Vbeta primers and 13 Jbeta primers went into the PCR. Sequenced by immunoSEQ multiplex PCR; TCRdb stores in-frame clones only, minus some. This table has 100,000 to 150,000 clones, about 61% appearing once. This sample is drawn from a study of cytomegalovirus exposure and HLA in healthy donors. Study findings and constraints: Reports credit the classifier with highly specific, highly sensitive diagnosis of cytomegalovirus status. Likely technical artifact: a cluster of highly shared sequence variants. For most TCR beta V segments, an earlier analysis put the productive rate at about 87% or about 30% of the time.

The TCR was taken from a woman aged 40 to 50 in good health and CMV-seronegative. This chain joins TRBV4-2 and TRBJ1-2, with D perhaps TRBD1 (6 bases). Sample: PBMCs. The CDR3 region has the DNA TGTGCCAGCAGCCAAGATACAGGGCTAGCGGCCAACTATGGCTACACCTTC. It specifies CASSQDTGLAANYGYTF.